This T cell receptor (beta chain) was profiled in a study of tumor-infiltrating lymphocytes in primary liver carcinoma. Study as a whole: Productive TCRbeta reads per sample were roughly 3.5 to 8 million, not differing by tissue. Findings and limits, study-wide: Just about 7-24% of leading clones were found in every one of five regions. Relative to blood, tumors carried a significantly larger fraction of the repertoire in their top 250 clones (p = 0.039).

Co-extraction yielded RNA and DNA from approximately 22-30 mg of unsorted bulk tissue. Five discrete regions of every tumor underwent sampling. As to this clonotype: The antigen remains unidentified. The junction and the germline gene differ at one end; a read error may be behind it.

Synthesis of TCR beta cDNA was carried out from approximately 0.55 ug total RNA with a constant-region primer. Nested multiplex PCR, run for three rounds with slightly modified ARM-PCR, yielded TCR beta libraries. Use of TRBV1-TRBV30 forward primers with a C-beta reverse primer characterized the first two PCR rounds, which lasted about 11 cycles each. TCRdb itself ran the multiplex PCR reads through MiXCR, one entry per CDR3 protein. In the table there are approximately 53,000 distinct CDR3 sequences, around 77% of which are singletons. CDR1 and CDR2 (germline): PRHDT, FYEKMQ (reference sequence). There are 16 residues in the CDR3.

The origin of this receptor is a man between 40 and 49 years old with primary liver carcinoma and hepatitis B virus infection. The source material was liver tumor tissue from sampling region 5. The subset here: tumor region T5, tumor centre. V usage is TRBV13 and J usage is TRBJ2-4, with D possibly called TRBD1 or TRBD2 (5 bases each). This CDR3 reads CTSSLGTGRLQNIQYF. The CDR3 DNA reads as TGTACCAGCAGCCTAGGGACCGGACGGCTACAAAACATTCAGTACTTC.